This T cell receptor beta chain was found in a study of T cells after yellow fever vaccination. Study-wide points: Clonotypes shared by both compartments, CD4 and CD8, made up a small share. Post-booster reappearance was seen for most primary-vaccination clones (96% CD4, 88% CD8).

This clonotype was recorded at least ten times. The antigen is unknown. The authors made TCR cDNA by 5'RACE template switching, adding a universal primer site and UMIs. MiXCR, run by TCRdb on the 5' RACE reads, gives a single entry per CDR3 protein. The sample lists just over 250,000 distinct CDR3 sequences; about 5.2% were seen once. Sequenced here: CD4+ T cells sorted from PBMCs, sampled on the day of the yellow fever booster vaccination. This clonotype was obtained from a young man who received the YFV17D yellow fever vaccine.

CDR3 nucleotide sequence: TGCAGCGGTCAGGACCCCTACAATGAGCAGTTCTTC. Its translation: CSGQDPYNEQFF. The chain carries TRBV29-1 and TRBJ2-1; D not resolved. Looked up from germline, CDR1 is SQVTM and CDR2 is ANQGSEA. V dropped 7 bases and J dropped 2 bases, with 9 bases sitting between them. The CDR3 spans 12 residues.